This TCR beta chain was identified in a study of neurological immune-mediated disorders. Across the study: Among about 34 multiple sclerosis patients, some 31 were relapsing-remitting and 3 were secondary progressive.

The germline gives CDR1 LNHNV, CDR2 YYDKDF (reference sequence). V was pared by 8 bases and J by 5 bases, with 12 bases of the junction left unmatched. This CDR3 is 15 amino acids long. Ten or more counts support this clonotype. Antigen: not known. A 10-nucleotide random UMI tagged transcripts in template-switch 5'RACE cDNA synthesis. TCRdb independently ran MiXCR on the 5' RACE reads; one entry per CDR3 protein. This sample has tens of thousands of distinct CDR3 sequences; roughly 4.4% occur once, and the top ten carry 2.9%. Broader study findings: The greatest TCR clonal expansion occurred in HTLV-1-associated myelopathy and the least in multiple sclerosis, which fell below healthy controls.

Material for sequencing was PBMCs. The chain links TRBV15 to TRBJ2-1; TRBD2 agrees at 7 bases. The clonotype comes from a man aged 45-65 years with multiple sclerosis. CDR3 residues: CATWGGGLPNNEQFF. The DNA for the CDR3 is TGTGCCACCTGGGGGGGGGGACTACCTAACAATGAGCAGTTCTTC.